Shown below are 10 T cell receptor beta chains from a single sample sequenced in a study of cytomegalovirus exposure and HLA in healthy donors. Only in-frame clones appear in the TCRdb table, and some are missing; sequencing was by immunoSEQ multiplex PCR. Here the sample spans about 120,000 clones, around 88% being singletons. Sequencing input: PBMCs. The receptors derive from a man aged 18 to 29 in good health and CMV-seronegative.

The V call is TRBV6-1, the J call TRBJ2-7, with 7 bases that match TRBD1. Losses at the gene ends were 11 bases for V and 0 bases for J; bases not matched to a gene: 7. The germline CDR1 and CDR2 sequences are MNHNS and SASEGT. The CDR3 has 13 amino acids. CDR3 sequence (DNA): TGTGCCGGGGCAGGGGGTCGCTCCTACGAGCAGTACTTC. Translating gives CAGAGGRSYEQYF.

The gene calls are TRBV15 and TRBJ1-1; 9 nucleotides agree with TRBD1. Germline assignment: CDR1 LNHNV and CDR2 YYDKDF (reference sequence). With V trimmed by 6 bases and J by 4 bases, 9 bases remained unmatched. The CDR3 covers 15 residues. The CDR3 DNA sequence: TGTGCCACCAGACCCGGGACAGGGTTCATCACTGAAGCTTTCTTT. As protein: CATRPGTGFITEAFF.

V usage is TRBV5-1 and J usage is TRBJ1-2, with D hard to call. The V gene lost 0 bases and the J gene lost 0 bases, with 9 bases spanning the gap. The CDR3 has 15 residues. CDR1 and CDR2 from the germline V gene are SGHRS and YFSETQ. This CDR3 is CASSLVSLANYGYTF. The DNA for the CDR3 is TGCGCCAGCAGCTTGGTTTCGCTAGCTAACTATGGCTACACCTTC. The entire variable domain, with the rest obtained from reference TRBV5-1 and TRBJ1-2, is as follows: KAGVTQTPRYLIKTRGQQVTLSCSPISGHRSVSWYQQTPGQGLQFLFEYFSETQRNKGNFPGRFSGRQFSNSRSEMNVSTLELGDSALYLCASSLVSLANYGYTFGSGTRLTVV.

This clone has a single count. The CDR3 nucleotides read TGTGCCAGCAGTGCGGAGAAACAAGAGACCCAGTACTTC. Its translation is CASSAEKQETQYF. The V call is TRBV2, the J call TRBJ2-5; D gene uncertain. V lost 4 bases to trimming and J lost 2 bases, with 8 bases between them. In germline, CDR1 is SNHLY, CDR2 FYNNEI. The CDR3 has 13 amino acids.

The CDR3: CASSLGQGNEQFF. The DNA of the CDR3 is TGTGCCAGCAGCCTAGGACAGGGCAATGAGCAGTTCTTC. The rearrangement joins TRBV9 to TRBJ2-1; 8 nucleotides line up with TRBD1. The J segment lost 6 bases and the V segment lost 4 bases, leaving 3 bases of the junction unmatched. The CDR3 has 13 amino acids. Germline-derived CDR1 and CDR2 are SGDLS and YYNGEE.

Written as DNA, the CDR3 is TGTGCCAGCAGCTTAGCGCGCGCTCAGCCCCAGCATTTT. Translating it yields CASSLARAQPQHF. J is TRBJ1-5 and V is TRBV7-8; no definite D call. The CDR3 is 13 residues long. CDR1 is SGHVS, CDR2 FQNEAQ, per germline. Trimming removed 0 bases from V and 6 bases from J, with 6 bases in between. Full variable domain (rest looked up from reference TRBV7-8 and TRBJ1-5): GAGVSQSPRYKVAKRGQDVALRCDPISGHVSLFWYQQALGQGPEFLTYFQNEAQLDKSGLPSDRFFAERPEGSVSTLKIQRTQQEDSAVYLCASSLARAQPQHFGDGTRLSIL.

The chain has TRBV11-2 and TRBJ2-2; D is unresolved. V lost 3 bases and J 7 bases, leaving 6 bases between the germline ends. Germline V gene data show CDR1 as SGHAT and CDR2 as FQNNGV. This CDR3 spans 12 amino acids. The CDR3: CASSFLLGELFF. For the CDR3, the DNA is TGTGCCAGCAGCTTTTTACTCGGGGAGCTGTTTTTT.

The CDR3 DNA is TGTGCCAGCAGTTACTCCACTAGCGGGAGCTACGAGCAGTACTTC. Protein sequence: CASSYSTSGSYEQYF. The rearrangement uses TRBV6-6 and TRBJ2-7; 11 nucleotides line up with TRBD2. The trim removed 0 bases at V and 3 bases at J, leaving 1 base unmatched. The CDR3 is 15 residues long. Germline V gene lookup returns CDR1 MNHNY and CDR2 SVGAGI (reference sequence).

DNA for the CDR3: TGTGCCAGCAGTTTTGAGGGACTGCTTATTTATGAGCAGTTCTTC. It codes for CASSFEGLLIYEQFF. This sequence joins TRBV27 and TRBJ2-1; D may be TRBD2 (6 bases). The V gene's germline CDR1 is MNHEY and CDR2 SMNVEV (reference sequence). The CDR3 is made up of 15 amino acids. Deletions cut 3 bases from V and 8 bases from J, with 17 bases between.

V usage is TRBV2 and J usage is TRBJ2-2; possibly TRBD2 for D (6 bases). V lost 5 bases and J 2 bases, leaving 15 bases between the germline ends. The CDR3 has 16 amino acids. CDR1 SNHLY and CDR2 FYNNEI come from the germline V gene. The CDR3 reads CASSLLGGLNTGELFF. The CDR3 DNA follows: TGTGCCAGCAGTTTGTTGGGGGGTCTAAACACCGGGGAGCTGTTTTTT.